These 17 T cell receptor beta chains were all obtained from the same sample, sequenced in a study of blood T cell repertoires in COVID-19. Generated by immunoSEQ multiplex PCR, the TCRdb table keeps only in-frame clones and is missing some. The data contain about 62,000 clones, roughly 84% of them singletons. Specimen: peripheral blood. These TCRs come from a woman older than 75 with active or convalescent COVID-19.

The chain employs TRBV30 and TRBJ1-2, with D possibly being TRBD1 (6 bases). This CDR3 spans 13 amino acids. The germline V and J ends were trimmed by 3 bases and 7 bases, with 15 bases remaining between them. Germline lookup yields CDR1 GTSNPN and CDR2 SVGIG (reference sequence). The CDR3 sequence: CAWRANRVGGYTF. CDR3 nucleotide sequence: TGTGCCTGGAGAGCCAACAGGGTCGGTGGCTACACCTTC.

The chain carries TRBV6-5 and TRBJ1-5; D might be TRBD1 (5 bases). V gave up 4 bases and J gave up 3 bases, with 7 bases separating them. Germline CDR1 MNHEY, CDR2 SVGAGI. The CDR3 covers 13 residues. DNA for the CDR3: TGTGCCAGCAGTTCAGGGAACAATCAGCCCCAGCATTTT. As protein: CASSSGNNQPQHF.

The chain joins TRBV19 to TRBJ1-3, with unresolved D. Trimming took off 5 bases at V and 4 bases at J, with 12 bases between the two ends. The CDR3 has 14 amino acids. CDR1 and CDR2 from the germline V gene are LNHDA and SQIVND (reference sequence). The CDR3 region is CASSPSREGNTIYF. In DNA, the CDR3 is TGTGCCAGTAGTCCAAGCCGGGAAGGAAACACCATATATTTT.

The DNA for the CDR3 is TGCGCCAGCAGCTTAGGACTAGCGGGGGGCTCAGAGACCCAGTACTTC. Its protein product is CASSLGLAGGSETQYF. The V call is TRBV5-1, the J call TRBJ2-5; 14 bases map to TRBD2. The ends lost 2 bases at V and 4 bases at J; junction bases unmatched: 4. Germline V gives CDR1 SGHRS, CDR2 YFSETQ. This CDR3 has 16 residues.

The chain links TRBV29-1 to TRBJ1-1; a weak D match, TRBD1 (6 bases). Trimming pared 6 bases from V and 2 bases from J, leaving 13 bases between. The CDR3 is 13 amino acids. Germline lookup yields CDR1 SQVTM and CDR2 ANQGSEA. For the CDR3, the DNA is TGCAGCGTCCAGGGACAAACCAACACTGAAGCTTTCTTT. It encodes CSVQGQTNTEAFF.

The chain has TRBV7-8 and TRBJ2-1; weak D call: TRBD1 (7 bases). There are 15 residues in the CDR3. In germline, CDR1 is SGHVS, CDR2 FQNEAQ. The V and J ends lost 5 bases and 6 bases respectively, with 17 bases between them. The CDR3 nucleotides are TGTGCCAGCAGCCCAGGGGGGACCTACGGCAATGAGCAGTTCTTC. Encoded protein: CASSPGGTYGNEQFF.

This chain joins TRBV28 and TRBJ1-2; D might be TRBD1 (6 bases). The V end lost 8 bases, the J end lost 3 bases, and 16 bases lay between the germline ends. The germline V gene encodes CDR1 MDHEN and CDR2 SYDVKM. The CDR3 spans 14 residues. The CDR3 is CASLGDTFYYGYTF. The DNA of the CDR3 is TGTGCCAGCCTGGGGGACACTTTTTACTATGGCTACACCTTC.

The chain couples TRBV5-4 to TRBJ1-1; D is unresolved. CDR1 and CDR2 (germline): SGHNT, YYREEE (reference sequence). The CDR3 runs to 15 residues. Trimming took off 2 bases at V and 0 bases at J, with 11 bases between the two ends. Written as DNA, the CDR3 is TGTGCCAGCAGCTTATCGGCAGGTCTGAACACTGAAGCTTTCTTT. This sequence encodes CASSLSAGLNTEAFF. Full variable domain (remainder filled in from reference TRBV5-4 and TRBJ1-1): ETGVTQSPTHLIKTRGQQVTLRCSSQSGHNTVSWYQQALGQGPQFIFQYYREEENGRGNFPPRFSGLQFPNYSSELNVNALELDDSALYLCASSLSAGLNTEAFFGQGTRLTVV.

This clone showed up just a few times. The genes are TRBV7-3 and TRBJ2-2, with D maybe TRBD2 (7 bases). The CDR3 has 15 amino acids. Germline V gene sequence: CDR1 SGHTA, CDR2 FQGTGA. Trimming left V 5 bases short and J 5 bases short, with 15 bases between. The CDR3 sequence is CASSTLGGGTGELFF. The DNA of the CDR3 is TGTGCCAGCAGCACCCTAGGGGGAGGGACCGGGGAGCTGTTTTTT.

This clone was picked up a small number of times. V gene TRBV6-5 combines with J gene TRBJ1-2; TRBD1 agrees at 8 bases. Trimming removed 10 bases from V and 5 bases from J; junction bases left unmatched: 12. The CDR3 runs 14 residues. Germline-derived CDR1 and CDR2 are MNHEY and SVGAGI. This chain's CDR3 is CATHLQGAGYGYTF. In DNA, the CDR3 is TGTGCCACACATCTCCAGGGGGCAGGGTATGGCTACACCTTC.

The J gene is TRBJ1-1, the V gene TRBV2, with D possibly being TRBD1 (6 bases). The CDR3 length is 13 residues. Trimming shortened V by 10 bases and J by 1 base, and 13 bases separated the two germline ends. Germline assignment: CDR1 SNHLY and CDR2 FYNNEI. The CDR3 DNA reads TGTGCCAAAGACGGACAGCCGAACACTGAAGCTTTCTTT. Translated, it gives CAKDGQPNTEAFF.

This chain joins TRBV5-4 and TRBJ1-1, with D uncertain. Germline V gene data show CDR1 as SGHNT and CDR2 as YYREEE (reference sequence). CDR3 length: 14 residues. V was pared by 6 bases and J by 3 bases, with 15 bases between. The CDR3 coding sequence is TGTGCCAGCACCCTGGACCCGCGGGACACTGAAGCTTTCTTT. Translation gives CASTLDPRDTEAFF. The whole variable domain, remainder taken from reference TRBV5-4 and TRBJ1-1, is ETGVTQSPTHLIKTRGQQVTLRCSSQSGHNTVSWYQQALGQGPQFIFQYYREEENGRGNFPPRFSGLQFPNYSSELNVNALELDDSALYLCASTLDPRDTEAFFGQGTRLTVV.

The V and J genes are TRBV19 and TRBJ2-7; 7 bases are a match to TRBD1. Losses at the gene ends were 3 bases for V and 0 bases for J; bases not matched to a gene: 2. The V gene's germline CDR1 is LNHDA and CDR2 SQIVND (reference sequence). The CDR3 length is 14 residues. The CDR3 nucleotides are TGTGCCAGTAGTATGGGGACAGACTCCTACGAGCAGTACTTC. This codes for CASSMGTDSYEQYF.

This clone is a singleton in its sample. The same CDR3 can be traced to other DNA sequences in this sample. The chain carries TRBV19 and TRBJ1-1; D is possibly TRBD1 (5 bases). CDR1 is LNHDA and CDR2 is SQIVND in the germline V gene (reference sequence). The V end lost 3 bases, the J end lost 2 bases, and 10 bases lay between the germline ends. The CDR3 extends over 14 amino acids. As DNA, the CDR3 is TGTGCCAGTAGTATTGCAGGGCTAAACACTGAAGCTTTCTTT. Its protein product is CASSIAGLNTEAFF.

The chain joins TRBV4-1 to TRBJ1-2, with 7 nucleotides matching TRBD1. Germline-derived CDR1 and CDR2 are MGHRA and YSYEKL. With V trimmed by 4 bases and J by 1 base, 3 bases remained unmatched. There are 14 residues in the CDR3. This chain's CDR3 is CASSPNRGNYGYTF. The CDR3 DNA sequence: TGCGCCAGCAGCCCCAACAGGGGTAACTATGGCTACACCTTC.

The V and J genes are TRBV7-9 and TRBJ1-1; TRBD1 is a possible D gene (5 bases). Germline CDR1 SEHNR, CDR2 FQNEAQ (reference sequence). Trimming stripped 4 bases from V and 1 base from J, with 7 bases between. CDR3 length: 13 residues. CDR3 nucleotide sequence: TGTGCCAGCAGCTATACAGGGAACACTGAAGCTTTCTTT. Encoded protein: CASSYTGNTEAFF.

The rearrangement joins TRBV5-1 to TRBJ2-3; 7 bases are shared with TRBD2. J gave up 2 bases and V 0 bases, and 6 bases lay outside the gene matches. The CDR3 has 16 residues. Germline CDR1 reads SGHRS; CDR2 reads YFSETQ. The CDR3 region is CASSLDRGDSTDTQYF. CDR3 nucleotides: TGCGCCAGCAGCTTGGACCGGGGGGATTCCACAGATACGCAGTATTTT.